These 2 T cell receptor beta chains share one sample of origin, sequenced in a study of T cell responses to AZD1222 COVID-19 vaccine. Sequencing used immunoSEQ multiplex PCR; TCRdb keeps in-frame clones, though not all of them. The sample has some 83,000 clones; 85% to 90% are singletons. Material: peripheral blood, obtained on day 0 of AZD1222 vaccination. Source of these receptors: an adult in good health.

This chain joins TRBV6-4 and TRBJ2-5; 7 bases are a match to TRBD1. Losses at the gene ends were 4 bases for V and 4 bases for J; bases not matched to a gene: 12. The CDR3 consists of 16 residues. CDR1 and CDR2 (germline): MRHNA, SNTAGT. In nucleotides, the CDR3 is TGTGCCAGCAGTGGCCCCGCCGGGACAGTTTTAGAGACCCAGTACTTC. Residues: CASSGPAGTVLETQYF.

The rearrangement links TRBV2 to TRBJ2-7, with 7 bases aligning to TRBD1. With V trimmed by 6 bases and J by 2 bases, 10 bases remained unmatched. Germline values: CDR1 SNHLY, CDR2 FYNNEI. This CDR3 region has 15 residues. CDR3 protein: CASRLQGTPTYEQYF. The CDR3 DNA reads TGTGCCAGCAGATTACAGGGGACACCTACCTACGAGCAGTACTTC. Together with reference TRBV2 and TRBJ2-7, the CDR3 gives the full variable domain: EPEVTQTPSHQVTQMGQEVILRCVPISNHLYFYWYRQILGQKVEFLVSFYNNEISEKSEIFDDQFSVERPDGSNFTLKIRSTKLEDSAMYFCASRLQGTPTYEQYFGPGTRLTVT.